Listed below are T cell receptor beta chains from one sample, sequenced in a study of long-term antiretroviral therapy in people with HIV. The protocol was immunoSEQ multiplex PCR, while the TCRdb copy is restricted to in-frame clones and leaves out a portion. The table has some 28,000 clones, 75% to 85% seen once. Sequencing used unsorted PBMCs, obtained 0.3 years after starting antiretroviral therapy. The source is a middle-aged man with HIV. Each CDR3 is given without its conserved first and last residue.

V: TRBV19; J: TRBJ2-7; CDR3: ASRGGRGEQY
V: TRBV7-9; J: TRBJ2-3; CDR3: ASSLPGQMSFTDTQY
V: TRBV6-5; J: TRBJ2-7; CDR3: ASSYGWGRAGFEQY
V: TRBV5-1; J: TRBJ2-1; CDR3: ASSIYNEQF
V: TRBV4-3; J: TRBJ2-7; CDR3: ASSQGIAPYYEQY
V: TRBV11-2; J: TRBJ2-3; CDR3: ASSLGTDTQY
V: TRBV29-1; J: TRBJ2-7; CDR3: SVVWTEHYEQY
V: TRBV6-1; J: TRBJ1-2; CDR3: ASSGGTGSLNYGYT
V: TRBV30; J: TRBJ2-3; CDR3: AWTGGFGDTQY
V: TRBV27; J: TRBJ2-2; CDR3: ASSLGATGELF
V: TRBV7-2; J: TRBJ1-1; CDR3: ASSLNRMNTEAF
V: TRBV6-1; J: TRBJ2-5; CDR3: ASLSGTVQETQY
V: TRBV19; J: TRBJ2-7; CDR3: ASRTTGTSDYEQY
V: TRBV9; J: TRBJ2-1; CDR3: ASSVVRGGYNEQF
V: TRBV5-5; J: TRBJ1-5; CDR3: ASSLVPGSNQPQH
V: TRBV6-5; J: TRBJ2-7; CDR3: ASTFAGQGSHEQY
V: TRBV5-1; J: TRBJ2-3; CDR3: ASGITGTTDTQY
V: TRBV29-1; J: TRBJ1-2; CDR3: SVVLPGSDYGYT
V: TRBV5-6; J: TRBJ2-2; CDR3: ASSLTTEGGYRELF
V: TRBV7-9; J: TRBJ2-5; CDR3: ASSSTGVGETQY
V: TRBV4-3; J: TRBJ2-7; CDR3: ASSQGDSNYEQY
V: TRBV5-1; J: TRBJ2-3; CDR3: ASSPSSGIMTDTQY
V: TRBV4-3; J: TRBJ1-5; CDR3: ASSQDRGVNQPQH
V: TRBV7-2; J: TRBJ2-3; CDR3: ASSLGWTAGITDTQY
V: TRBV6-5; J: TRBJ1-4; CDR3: ASSYYGQTNEKLF
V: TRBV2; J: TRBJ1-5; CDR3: ASRPIQGRNQPQH
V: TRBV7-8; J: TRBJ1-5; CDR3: ASSLTEGYQPQH
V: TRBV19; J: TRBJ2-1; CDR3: AAYNDNEQF
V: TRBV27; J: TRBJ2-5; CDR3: ASSLSRGLAGQETQY
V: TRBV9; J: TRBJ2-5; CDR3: ASSVDGTQETQY
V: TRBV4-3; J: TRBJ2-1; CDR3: ASSQDGGDLTYNEQF
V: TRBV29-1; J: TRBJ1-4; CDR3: SVGDTRNEKLF
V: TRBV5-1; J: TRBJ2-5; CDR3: ASRETGHQETQY
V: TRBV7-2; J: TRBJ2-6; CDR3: ASSSRGAGANVLT
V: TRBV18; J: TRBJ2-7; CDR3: ASSPGQVPYEQY
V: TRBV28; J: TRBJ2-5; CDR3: ASSLIASSANQETQY
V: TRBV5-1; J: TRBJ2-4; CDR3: ASSSGAGVDIQY
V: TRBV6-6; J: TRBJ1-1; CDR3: ASSYLQGNTEAF
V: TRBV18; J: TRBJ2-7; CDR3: ASSKTGAIYEQY
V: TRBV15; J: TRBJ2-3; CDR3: ATSRDRHWTGAQY